Below are 17 T cell receptor beta chains sequenced from a single sample in a study of blood T cell repertoires in COVID-19. The protocol was immunoSEQ multiplex PCR, while the TCRdb copy is restricted to in-frame clones and leaves out a portion. The sample shows about 190,000 clones, 80% to 90% of them seen only once. Sequenced input: peripheral blood. All receptors come from a man younger than 45 with active or convalescent COVID-19.

The chain couples TRBV24-1 to TRBJ1-5, with 9 bases that match TRBD1. Trimming cost V 0 bases and J 5 bases; bases outside gene matches: 4. Germline V gene data show CDR1 as KGHDR and CDR2 as SFDVKD. This CDR3 has 16 amino acids. The CDR3 here is CATSDLQRDRDQPQHF. The CDR3 bases are TGTGCCACCAGTGATTTGCAGCGGGACAGGGATCAGCCCCAGCATTTT.

The chain links TRBV19 to TRBJ1-3; TRBD1 matches 7 bases. CDR3 length: 17 residues. Germline assignment: CDR1 LNHDA and CDR2 SQIVND (reference sequence). The junction had 15 bases not matched to a gene; V was cut back by 10 bases and J by 0 bases. Here the CDR3 reads CATQQGQQPLSGNTIYF. CDR3 nucleotide sequence: TGTGCCACTCAGCAGGGACAGCAGCCACTCTCTGGAAACACCATATATTTT.

Regarding this clone: Other DNA sequences in this specimen translate into the identical CDR3. The chain uses TRBV2 and TRBJ1-2, with D perhaps TRBD1 (6 bases). CDR3 length equals 13 residues. Trimming took off 5 bases at V and 3 bases at J, with 10 bases between the two ends. Per germline, CDR1 SNHLY and CDR2 FYNNEI. This chain's CDR3 is CASSPRQDYGYTF. CDR3 nucleotide sequence: TGTGCCAGCAGTCCCAGACAGGACTATGGCTACACCTTC.

The J gene is TRBJ2-1, the V gene TRBV19; 8 bases match TRBD2. V was clipped by 7 bases and J by 6 bases; unmatched bases: 11. Looked up from germline, CDR1 is LNHDA and CDR2 is SQIVND (reference sequence). The CDR3 has 15 amino acids. This chain's CDR3 is CASTMGSGRSNEQFF. The CDR3 DNA reads TGTGCCAGTACCATGGGAAGCGGGAGAAGCAATGAGCAGTTCTTC.

The chain carries TRBV5-4 and TRBJ2-3; 13 nucleotides agree with TRBD2. The ends lost 4 bases at V and 2 bases at J; junction bases unmatched: 4. Germline CDR1 is SGHNT and CDR2 is YYREEE (reference sequence). The CDR3 has 16 amino acids. The CDR3 nucleotides read TGTGCCAGCAGCCCCGGGACTAGCGGGATCACAGATACGCAGTATTTT. It is translated as CASSPGTSGITDTQYF.

This clone was recorded a few times. The V and J genes are TRBV9 and TRBJ1-1, with D unclear. The CDR3 contains 15 residues. From germline, CDR1 is SGDLS and CDR2 YYNGEE. Deletions cut 0 bases from V and 0 bases from J, with 9 bases between. The DNA for the CDR3 is TGTGCCAGCAGCGTAGCCGGGTTCATGAACACTGAAGCTTTCTTT. Its translation: CASSVAGFMNTEAFF. Full variable domain (rest looked up from reference TRBV9 and TRBJ1-1): DSGVTQTPKHLITATGQRVTLRCSPRSGDLSVYWYQQSLDQGLQFLIQYYNGEERAKGNILERFSAQQFPDLHSELNLSSLELGDSALYFCASSVAGFMNTEAFFGQGTRLTVV.

The chain combines TRBV28 with TRBJ2-1; D gene ambiguous. CDR1 is MDHEN, CDR2 SYDVKM, per germline. V was shortened by 7 bases and J by 8 bases, with 9 bases between the two germline ends. The CDR3 totals 11 residues. The DNA for the CDR3 is TGTGCCAGCACCCTAGGATATGAGCAGTTCTTC. Its protein product is CASTLGYEQFF. Complete variable domain (other parts from reference TRBV28 and TRBJ2-1): DVKVTQSSRYLVKRTGEKVFLECVQDMDHENMFWYRQDPGLGLRLIYFSYDVKMKEKGDIPEGYSVSREKKERFSLILESASTNQTSMYLCASTLGYEQFFGPGTRLTVL.

This sequence joins TRBV2 and TRBJ1-6; the D gene is possibly TRBD1 (6 bases). The CDR3 has 16 amino acids. Trimming shortened V by 5 bases and J by 6 bases, and 17 bases separated the two germline ends. Per the germline V gene, CDR1 is SNHLY and CDR2 is FYNNEI. CDR3 residues: CASSLDGGRVNSPLHF. The CDR3, as DNA: TGTGCCAGCAGTCTAGACGGGGGGCGAGTTAATTCACCCCTCCACTTT. The full variable domain, rest sourced from reference TRBV2 and TRBJ1-6, is EPEVTQTPSHQVTQMGQEVILRCVPISNHLYFYWYRQILGQKVEFLVSFYNNEISEKSEIFDDQFSVERPDGSNFTLKIRSTKLEDSAMYFCASSLDGGRVNSPLHFGNGTRLTVT.

The chain links TRBV19 to TRBJ1-1; possible D gene TRBD1, 6 bases. The CDR3 has 15 residues. From germline, CDR1 is LNHDA and CDR2 SQIVND (reference sequence). V lost 6 bases and J lost 1, with 15 bases in between. CDR3 loop: CASRSTGTSNTEAFF. In nucleotides, the CDR3 is TGTGCCAGTAGATCGACCGGGACATCGAACACTGAAGCTTTCTTT. Together with reference TRBV19 and TRBJ1-1, the CDR3 gives the full variable domain: DGGITQSPKYLFRKEGQNVTLSCEQNLNHDAMYWYRQDPGQGLRLIYYSQIVNDFQKGDIAEGYSVSREKKESFPLTVTSAQKNPTAFYLCASRSTGTSNTEAFFGQGTRLTVV.

The chain recombines TRBV28 with TRBJ2-3; 9 nucleotides match TRBD2. The CDR3 contains 13 residues. Germline values: CDR1 MDHEN, CDR2 SYDVKM. The J segment lost 4 bases and the V segment lost 6 bases, leaving 2 bases of the junction unmatched. The CDR3 DNA reads as TGTGCCAGCAGATTAGCGGGGGCAGATACGCAGTATTTT. Protein sequence: CASRLAGADTQYF.

This clone has more than one count but fewer than ten. The genes are TRBV28 and TRBJ1-5, with 9 bases fitting TRBD1. Trimming at V came to 6 bases and at J to 4 bases, leaving 10 bases not matched to a gene. This CDR3 has 16 residues. Per germline, CDR1 MDHEN and CDR2 SYDVKM. The CDR3 here is CASSPVPGQGNQPQHF. For the CDR3, the DNA is TGTGCCAGCAGCCCTGTCCCGGGACAGGGTAATCAGCCCCAGCATTTT.

CDR3 DNA: TGTGCCAGCAGCTTAGTCCCAATACAGGGGGCTGCTGATCAGCCCCAGCATTTT. Protein sequence: CASSLVPIQGAADQPQHF. V and J are TRBV7-8 and TRBJ1-5, with TRBD1 matching 9 bases. Per germline, CDR1 SGHVS and CDR2 FQNEAQ. The CDR3 is 18 residues long. V was pared by 1 base and J by 5 bases, with 12 bases of the junction left unmatched.

The V and J genes are TRBV4-2 and TRBJ1-6, with 10 nucleotides matching TRBD1. CDR1 and CDR2 from the germline V gene are LGHNA and YNFKEQ. The CDR3 has 20 residues. V was clipped by 5 bases and J by 8 bases; unmatched bases: 21. The CDR3 sequence: CASSGAGTGDRPALDSPLHF. The DNA for the CDR3 is TGTGCCAGCAGCGGAGCCGGGACAGGGGACCGCCCGGCCTTGGATTCACCCCTCCACTTT.

On this clone itself: The same CDR3 also results from other DNA sequences found in this sample. The chain employs TRBV6-4 and TRBJ2-3, with TRBD2 identical over 10 bases. The V gene's germline CDR1 is MRHNA and CDR2 SNTAGT. The CDR3 extends over 14 amino acids. V lost 2 bases to trimming and J lost 6 bases; unmatched junction nucleotides: 2. The CDR3 region has the DNA TGTGCCAGCAGTGACAGCGGGGGGGCCGATACGCAGTATTTT. Amino acids: CASSDSGGADTQYF.

V and J are TRBV30 and TRBJ2-3; 8 bases are a match to TRBD2. Germline-derived CDR1 and CDR2 are GTSNPN and SVGIG (reference sequence). The CDR3 spans 15 residues. After removal of 2 bases from V and 3 bases from J, the junction contained 7 bases not matched to a gene. Written as DNA, the CDR3 is TGTGCCTGGAGTCCCGGGACTAGGAGAACAGATACGCAGTATTTT. Protein sequence: CAWSPGTRRTDTQYF.

The gene calls are TRBV19 and TRBJ1-5, with D possibly matching TRBD1 (6 bases). Trimming removed 5 bases from V and 3 bases from J, with 11 bases in between. The CDR3 covers 14 residues. From germline, CDR1 is LNHDA and CDR2 SQIVND (reference sequence). The CDR3 region has the DNA TGTGCCAGTAGTCCATACAGGGACAATCAGCCCCAGCATTTT. It translates to CASSPYRDNQPQHF.

The rearrangement links TRBV5-1 to TRBJ1-5; possible D gene TRBD1, 6 bases. In germline, CDR1 is SGHRS, CDR2 YFSETQ. Trimming took off 4 bases at V and 6 bases at J, with 11 bases between the two ends. The CDR3 sequence is 13 residues long. The CDR3 DNA sequence: TGCGCCAGCAGCCGGGGGGCCGGTCAGCCCCAGCATTTT. It encodes CASSRGAGQPQHF.